The source of this TCR beta chain is a study of CD8 T cells in ankylosing spondylitis. This clonotype was observed at least ten times. Antigen unknown. By quantitative 5'-RACE with molecular barcodes, the TCR beta libraries were made. MiXCR was run by TCRdb on the 5' RACE reads, yielding one entry per CDR3 protein. The data show about 140,000 distinct CDR3 sequences, with roughly 8.4% seen just once and 6% to 9.5% held by the top ten. Regarding the study as a whole: Clones linked to the disease showed a CD8+ phenotype. They occurred at relatively low frequencies in peripheral blood. In ankylosing spondylitis blood, a motif of eight highly homologous TCR beta variants appeared characteristic. The clones that were linked to disease were reported to be significantly enriched in matched synovial fluid samples from ankylosing spondylitis patients.

Trimming removed 8 bases from V and 0 bases from J, with 14 bases in between. This CDR3 comprises 14 residues. Germline V CDR1 and CDR2: KGHSH, LQKENI. The genes are TRBV18 and TRBJ2-7; D uncertain. Sequenced material: synovial fluid, either unsorted or a sorted T cell fraction (not recorded which). The clonotype was recovered from a male donor with ankylosing spondylitis. The chain's CDR3 is CASPYGWSSYEQYF. As DNA, the CDR3 is TGTGCCAGCCCATACGGGTGGAGCTCCTACGAGCAGTACTTC.